These T cell receptor beta chains were read from a single sample in a study of T cells after yellow fever vaccination. One entry per CDR3 protein results from TCRdb running MiXCR on the 5' RACE reads. In the table there are 500,000 to 650,000 distinct CDR3 sequences, about a sixth of which are singletons. The sequencing used PBMCs, collected 5 to 6 days after the first yellow fever vaccination. The receptors stem from a man in his late teens or twenties who received the YFV17D yellow fever vaccine. CDR3s include the opening cysteine and the closing phenylalanine or tryptophan. A D gene is named only where the DNA matches it firmly.

v_gene	d_gene	j_gene	CDR3aa
TRBV20-1	TRBD1	TRBJ2-5	CSARRMGQGEWETPYF
TRBV6-1	TRBD1	TRBJ2-7	CASRGDRGTYEQYF
TRBV7-2	.	TRBJ2-3	CASSLGQYTDTQYF
TRBV5-1	TRBD1	TRBJ2-5	CASSWDRGTQYF
TRBV19	.	TRBJ2-5	CASSLAEGRETQYF
TRBV20-1	TRBD2	TRBJ2-3	CSARDLASGGAGPQYF
TRBV7-2	.	TRBJ2-2	CASSLNSGGPNTGELFF
TRBV29-1	.	TRBJ1-3	CSGDSGNTIYF
TRBV7-2	.	TRBJ2-3	CASTESRGSDTQYF
TRBV7-9	.	TRBJ1-2	CASSLGVHGYTF
TRBV7-2	TRBD2	TRBJ2-5	CASSGGGATETQYF
TRBV5-6	.	TRBJ1-5	CASSLGGWPQHF
TRBV3-1	.	TRBJ1-4	CASSLQGLLNPATNEKLFF
TRBV6-2/TRBV6-3	.	TRBJ1-5	CASRPRQYSNQPQHF
TRBV7-9	.	TRBJ1-1	CASSWVDKQGRGTEAFF
TRBV20-1	.	TRBJ1-6	CSARDESWTNSPLHF
TRBV19	.	TRBJ2-1	CASSPGFYNEQFF
TRBV5-6	.	TRBJ2-3	CASSRQPSGTDTQYF
TRBV20-1	.	TRBJ2-3	CSARGIDTQYF
TRBV20-1	TRBD1	TRBJ2-5	CSASGDRGREETQYF
TRBV30	.	TRBJ1-2	CAWSLTGYGYTF
TRBV20-1	.	TRBJ1-1	CSASRQNTEAFF
TRBV6-5	.	TRBJ2-3	CASSTLDDTQYF
TRBV18	.	TRBJ2-4	CASSPPTDGILAKNIQYF
TRBV5-1	.	TRBJ2-3	CASQPPIGSADTQYF
TRBV6-2/TRBV6-3	TRBD1	TRBJ1-1	CASITGVSTEAFF
TRBV5-4	.	TRBJ1-5	CASSLRGVGQPRHF
TRBV6-5	.	TRBJ1-1	CASSYGPRPDRTSYTEAFF
TRBV18	.	TRBJ1-6	CASSPGRDSPLHF
TRBV5-1	.	TRBJ2-1	CASKQSSYNEQFF
TRBV5-1	TRBD1	TRBJ2-1	CASSPGQGWFF
TRBV5-1	.	TRBJ2-7	CASSFGAGAPYEQYF
TRBV27	TRBD1	TRBJ1-4	CASRQGMNEKLFF
TRBV7-9	.	TRBJ2-5	CASSFSPEETQYF
TRBV7-9	.	TRBJ2-3	CASRWQSTDTQYF
TRBV5-1	TRBD1	TRBJ1-4	CASSLIGQGLEKLFF
TRBV19	.	TRBJ1-1	CASSTGLYGTDTEAFF
TRBV5-1	TRBD1	TRBJ2-2	CASSLGGQGNTGELFF
TRBV20-1	.	TRBJ2-1	CSARSVGGTDIEQFF
TRBV9	TRBD2	TRBJ2-7	CASSSGGLSSYEQYF
TRBV4-2	.	TRBJ1-1	CASSQLTGPNTEAFF
TRBV30	TRBD1	TRBJ1-5	CAWSVGAGGLNQPQHF
TRBV7-9	.	TRBJ1-1	CASSLVEGVNTEAFF
TRBV6-1	TRBD2	TRBJ2-5	CASSIRTSGGRETQYF
TRBV12-3/TRBV12-4	.	TRBJ1-2	CASSINRAGGYTF